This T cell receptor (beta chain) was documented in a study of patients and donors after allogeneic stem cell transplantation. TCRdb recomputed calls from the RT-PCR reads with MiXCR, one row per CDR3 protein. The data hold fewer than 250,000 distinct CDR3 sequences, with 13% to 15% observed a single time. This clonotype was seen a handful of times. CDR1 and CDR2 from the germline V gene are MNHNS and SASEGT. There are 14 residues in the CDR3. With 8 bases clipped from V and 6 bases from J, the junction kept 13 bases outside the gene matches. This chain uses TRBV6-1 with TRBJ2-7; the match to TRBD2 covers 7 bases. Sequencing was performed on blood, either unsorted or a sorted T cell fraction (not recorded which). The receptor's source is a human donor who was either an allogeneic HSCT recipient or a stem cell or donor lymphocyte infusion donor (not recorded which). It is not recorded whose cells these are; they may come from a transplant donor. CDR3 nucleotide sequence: TGTGCCAGCCGTGCCACGACTAGCTGGGTCGAGCAGTACTTC. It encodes CASRATTSWVEQYF.